This T cell receptor (beta chain) was sequenced for a study of radiation and T cells in renal cell carcinoma. Overall study context: Nephrectomy followed 15 Gy stereotactic body radiation by 4 weeks. Findings and limits, study-wide: In blood, top tumor clones expanded by 2 weeks, shrinking by 4.

This table comes from immunoSEQ multiplex PCR, and its TCRdb copy is limited to in-frame clones, with some not included. The top ten clones hold about 23% of a sample with tens of thousands of clones, 86% of them seen once. In regard to this clone: Its antigen is not identified.

Time point denoted: blood 2 weeks post-SBRT. The sample's treatment: 15 Gy SBRT to primary tumor, nephrectomy 4 weeks later. The tumor was a clear cell renal cell carcinoma. Trimming took 4 bases from V and 9 from J, leaving 17 bases between them. The CDR3 runs to 14 residues. Germline-derived CDR1 and CDR2 are SGDLS and YYNGEE. The V gene is TRBV9, the J gene TRBJ1-5, with TRBD1 as a possible D gene (5 bases). The TCR comes from a woman between 45 and 65 years old with renal cell carcinoma. The specimen was blood, collected from a patient whose treatment included radiotherapy and nephrectomy. Here the CDR3 reads CASSTGTVVGPQHF. CDR3 sequence (DNA): TGTGCCAGCAGCACCGGGACCGTCGTTGGGCCCCAGCATTTT.